Sequencing of this TCR beta chain was carried out in a study of blood T cell repertoires in COVID-19. Study summary: The study drew acute and convalescent COVID-19 samples from the United States, Italy and Spain. In each case, the material was cDNA or gDNA derived from T cells, B-cell-depleted T cells, or PBMCs.

The CDR3 has 12 residues. V lost 7 bases to trimming and J lost 2 bases, with 8 bases between them. CDR1 is SNHLY, CDR2 FYNNEI, per germline. As originally analysed: Amplification with reference gene primers provided the estimates of nucleated cell counts. The data were produced by immunoSEQ multiplex PCR, yet TCRdb's version contains in-frame clones alone and is incomplete. V and J calls and clone size come straight from that table; D and trimming were deduced from the DNA. The table records hundreds of thousands of clones, around 88% of them present only once. With regard to this clone: Additional DNA sequences in this sample encode the identical CDR3.

This chain uses TRBV2 with TRBJ1-2; D is unclear. This clonotype was sampled from a man in his forties or fifties with acute or convalescent COVID-19. The specimen was peripheral blood. The CDR3 sequence: CASNPANYGYTF. The CDR3 DNA reads TGTGCCAGCAACCCAGCGAACTATGGCTACACCTTC.